This T cell receptor (beta chain) was obtained from a study of long-term antiretroviral therapy in people with HIV. Running of the v3.0 immunoSEQ assay took place at survey level. The method was immunoSEQ multiplex PCR; TCRdb's version includes in-frame clones alone and lacks a portion of them. The sample lists around 26,000 clones, approximately 80% occurring once. This CDR3 spans 20 amino acids. Germline lookup yields CDR1 SGDLS and CDR2 YYNGEE. After removal of 0 bases from V and 3 bases from J, the junction contained 14 bases not matched to a gene. The chain combines TRBV9 with TRBJ2-1, with 11 positions matching TRBD2. Sample: unsorted PBMCs, taken about 4.1 years after starting antiretroviral therapy. This TCR came from a man aged 25-45 years with HIV. DNA of the CDR3: TGTGCCAGCAGCGTAGCCGGACTAGCGGGTGATCTCCCGATCTACAATGAGCAGTTCTTC. Its translation: CASSVAGLAGDLPIYNEQFF. Looking up the rest from reference TRBV9 and TRBJ2-1 gives the full variable domain: DSGVTQTPKHLITATGQRVTLRCSPRSGDLSVYWYQQSLDQGLQFLIQYYNGEERAKGNILERFSAQQFPDLHSELNLSSLELGDSALYFCASSVAGLAGDLPIYNEQFFGPGTRLTVL.